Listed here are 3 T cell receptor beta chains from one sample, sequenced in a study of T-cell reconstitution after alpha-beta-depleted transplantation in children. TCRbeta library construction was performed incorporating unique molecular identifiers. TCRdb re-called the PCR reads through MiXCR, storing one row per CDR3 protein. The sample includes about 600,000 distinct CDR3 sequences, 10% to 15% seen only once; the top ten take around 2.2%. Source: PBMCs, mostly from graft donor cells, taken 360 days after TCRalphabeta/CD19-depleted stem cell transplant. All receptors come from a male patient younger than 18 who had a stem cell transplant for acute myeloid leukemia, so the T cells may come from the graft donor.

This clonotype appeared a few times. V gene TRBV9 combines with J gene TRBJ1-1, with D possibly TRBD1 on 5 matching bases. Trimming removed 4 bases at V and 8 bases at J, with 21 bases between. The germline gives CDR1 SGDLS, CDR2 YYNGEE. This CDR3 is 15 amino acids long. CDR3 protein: CASSPARQMGKEAFF. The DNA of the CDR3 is TGTGCCAGCAGCCCAGCGCGACAGATGGGGAAAGAAGCTTTCTTT. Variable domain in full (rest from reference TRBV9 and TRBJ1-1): DSGVTQTPKHLITATGQRVTLRCSPRSGDLSVYWYQQSLDQGLQFLIQYYNGEERAKGNILERFSAQQFPDLHSELNLSSLELGDSALYFCASSPARQMGKEAFFGQGTRLTVV.

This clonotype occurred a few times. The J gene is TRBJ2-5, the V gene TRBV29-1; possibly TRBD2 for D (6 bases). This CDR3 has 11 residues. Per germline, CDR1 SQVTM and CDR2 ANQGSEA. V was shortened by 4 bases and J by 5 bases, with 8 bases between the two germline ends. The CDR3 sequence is CSVGDSETQYF. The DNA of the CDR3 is TGCAGCGTTGGGGACTCGGAGACCCAGTACTTC.

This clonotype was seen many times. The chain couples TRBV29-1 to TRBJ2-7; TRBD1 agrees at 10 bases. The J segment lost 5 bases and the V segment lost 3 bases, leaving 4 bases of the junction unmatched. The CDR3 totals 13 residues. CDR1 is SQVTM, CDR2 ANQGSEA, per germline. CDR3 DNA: TGCAGCGTTGACGGGACAGGGGCTAACGAGCAGTACTTC. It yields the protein CSVDGTGANEQYF.